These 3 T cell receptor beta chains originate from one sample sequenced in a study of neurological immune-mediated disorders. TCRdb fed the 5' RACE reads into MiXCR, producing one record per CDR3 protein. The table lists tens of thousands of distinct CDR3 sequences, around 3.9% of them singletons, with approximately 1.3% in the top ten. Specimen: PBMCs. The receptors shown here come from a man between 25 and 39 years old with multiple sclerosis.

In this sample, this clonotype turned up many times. The CDR3 is CASSLESGVGITEAFF. The CDR3 region has the DNA TGCGCCAGCAGCTTGGAGTCGGGGGTGGGAATCACTGAAGCTTTCTTT. J is TRBJ1-1 and V is TRBV5-1; TRBD1 might be the D (5 bases). V was trimmed by 0 bases and J by 4 bases, leaving 16 bases between them. CDR3 size: 16 residues. Germline V gene lookup returns CDR1 SGHRS and CDR2 YFSETQ. Full variable domain (rest looked up from reference TRBV5-1 and TRBJ1-1): KAGVTQTPRYLIKTRGQQVTLSCSPISGHRSVSWYQQTPGQGLQFLFEYFSETQRNKGNFPGRFSGRQFSNSRSEMNVSTLELGDSALYLCASSLESGVGITEAFFGQGTRLTVV.

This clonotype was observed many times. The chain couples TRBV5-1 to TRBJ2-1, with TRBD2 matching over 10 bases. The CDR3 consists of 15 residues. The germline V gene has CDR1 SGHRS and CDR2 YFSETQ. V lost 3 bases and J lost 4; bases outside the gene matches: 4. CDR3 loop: CASSYGTSVYNEQFF. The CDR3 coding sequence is TGCGCCAGCAGCTACGGGACTAGCGTTTACAATGAGCAGTTCTTC.

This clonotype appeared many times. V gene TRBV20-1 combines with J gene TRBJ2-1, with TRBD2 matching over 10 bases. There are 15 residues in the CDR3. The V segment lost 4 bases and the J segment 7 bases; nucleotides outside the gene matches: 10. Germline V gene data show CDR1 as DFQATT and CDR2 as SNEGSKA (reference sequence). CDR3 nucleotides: TGCAGTGCTACATCTAGCGGGGGCCCGGGAAATGAGCAGTTCTTC. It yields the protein CSATSSGGPGNEQFF.